This TCR beta chain was captured in a study of vaccination and CD4 T cells after COVID-19. Between the trimmed V and J ends, which lost 4 bases and 6 bases, there was a span of 16 bases. Germline lookup yields CDR1 KGHSH and CDR2 LQKENI. The CDR3 contains 14 residues. Treatment of the sample: approximately 9-day PBMC culture with coronavirus spike peptide pools or control peptides (ViraFEST assay). Cultured CD4+ T-cell DNA underwent Oncomine TCR Beta short-read sequencing. Cultured CD4+ T cells were the source of extracted genomic DNA. MiXCR, run by TCRdb on the PCR reads, gives a single entry per CDR3 protein. The sample has around 14,000 distinct CDR3 sequences; around 50% are singletons. On this clonotype: Its antigen is unknown.

The clonotype was recovered from a human donor who had recovered from COVID-19. What was sequenced was CD4+ T cells from blood, cultured in vitro. V is TRBV18 and J is TRBJ2-7; the D gene is possibly TRBD1 (6 bases). For the CDR3, the DNA is TGTGCCAGCTCACGAAACAGGGAAACAGGCGAGCAGTACTTC. Its translation is CASSRNRETGEQYF.